This TCR beta chain originates from a study of T-cell memory formation after mild COVID-19. Regarding the study as a whole: Several responding clones turned up in pre-infection memory, indicating that cross-reactive memory may have taken part.

MiXCR, run by TCRdb on the 5' RACE reads, gives a single entry per CDR3 protein. The sample has 540,000 or so distinct CDR3 sequences, around 21% seen once. Remarks on this clonotype: Its antigen remains unidentified.

The sequence was collected from an adult woman who had mild COVID-19 (a few samples of this study predate the infection). Cell type and time point are not known. The sample comprised PBMCs or a T cell subset sorted from them (not recorded which).

The CDR3 reads CASSPDRDEKLFF. The CDR3 DNA is TGTGCCAGCAGTCCGGACAGGGATGAAAAACTGTTTTTT. This chain links TRBV6-5 with TRBJ1-4, with 8 bases lining up with TRBD1. V lost 5 bases and J lost 6; bases outside the gene matches: 2. The germline V gene encodes CDR1 MNHEY and CDR2 SVGAGI. The CDR3 has 13 amino acids.